The 25 T cell receptor beta chains given below trace back to one sample, sequenced in a study of blood T cell repertoires in COVID-19. Clones were sequenced by immunoSEQ multiplex PCR, and TCRdb holds only the in-frame ones, with some missing. The data hold 180,000 or so clones, with around 87% observed a single time. The sequencing input was peripheral blood. Source of these receptors: a man in his late teens or twenties with acute or convalescent COVID-19.

This rearrangement joins TRBV23-1 to TRBJ2-7; D is possibly TRBD1 (5 bases). TRBV23-1 is assigned to the ORF class and has an uncertain function. The ends were cut back, 0 bases at V and 4 bases at J, with 10 bases in the middle. This CDR3 has 14 residues. The CDR3 spells CASSQSQGTYEQYF. In DNA form, the CDR3 reads TGCGCCAGCAGTCAATCCCAGGGAACGTACGAGCAGTACTTC.

The count of this clone is one. V gene TRBV6-5 combines with J gene TRBJ1-2, with D uncertain. This CDR3 has 14 residues. In germline, CDR1 is MNHEY, CDR2 SVGAGI. Trimming stripped 6 bases from V and 3 bases from J, with 14 bases between. Here the CDR3 DNA reads TGTGCCAGCAGCCGCGACGAGGGTGACTATGGCTACACCTTC. It codes for CASSRDEGDYGYTF.

The chain is built from TRBV19 and TRBJ1-5; 8 bases fit TRBD1. The J segment lost 2 bases and the V segment lost 3 bases, leaving 6 bases of the junction unmatched. This CDR3 contains 16 residues. Germline V gene lookup returns CDR1 LNHDA and CDR2 SQIVND (reference sequence). CDR3: CASSILDRAGNQPQHF. DNA for the CDR3: TGTGCCAGTAGTATTTTGGACAGGGCTGGCAATCAGCCCCAGCATTTT.

This clone occurred once. The DNA of the CDR3 is TGTGCCAGCAGCCGCGGACAGGGCAGCTCCTACGAGCAGTACGTC. The encoded protein is CASSRGQGSSYEQYV. This chain joins TRBV14 and TRBJ2-7, with 8 positions matching TRBD1. This CDR3 has 15 amino acids. Losses at the gene ends were 4 bases for V and 0 bases for J; bases not matched to a gene: 5. Germline values: CDR1 SGHDN, CDR2 FVKESK.

The J gene is TRBJ2-5, the V gene TRBV10-1; TRBD2 matches at 8 bases. The CDR3 has 16 amino acids. Trimming cost V 2 bases and J 5 bases; bases outside gene matches: 10. Per the germline V gene, CDR1 is WNHNN and CDR2 is SYGVQD (reference sequence). CDR3 amino acids: CASSEIRSGGKETQYF. DNA for the CDR3: TGCGCCAGCAGTGAGATACGGAGCGGGGGAAAGGAGACCCAGTACTTC.

The sample holds one count of this clone. CDR3 DNA sequence: TGTGCCTCCCGACCCCAAAAAATATCGGGTTCACCCCTCCACTTT. It is translated as CASRPQKISGSPLHF. This chain joins TRBV27 and TRBJ1-6, with no clear D. CDR3 length: 15 amino acids. CDR1 and CDR2 (germline): MNHEY, SMNVEV (reference sequence). Trimming cost V 11 bases and J 9 bases, with 23 bases left between them.

The chain employs TRBV27 and TRBJ2-4, with TRBD2 identical over 8 bases. Unmatched junction bases numbered 9, after V lost 8 bases and J lost 0 bases. This CDR3 is built from 16 residues. The germline V gene encodes CDR1 MNHEY and CDR2 SMNVEV (reference sequence). DNA of the CDR3: TGTGCCAGCTCTCGGGGGGGGGCCTCAGCCAAAAACATTCAGTACTTC. Amino acid sequence: CASSRGGASAKNIQYF.

The genes are TRBV6-5 and TRBJ2-1; 9 bases fit TRBD1. Germline V gene sequence: CDR1 MNHEY, CDR2 SVGAGI. Trimming cost V 2 bases and J 7 bases; bases outside gene matches: 6. This CDR3 contains 15 residues. The CDR3 spells CASSYAGTGSNEQFF. The CDR3 nucleotides read TGTGCCAGCAGTTACGCCGGGACAGGGTCTAATGAGCAGTTCTTC.

The CDR3 sequence: CASSVTSGGFGTDTQYF. In nucleotides, the CDR3 is TGTGCCAGCAGCGTCACTAGCGGGGGGTTTGGCACAGATACGCAGTATTTT. The chain combines TRBV11-2 with TRBJ2-3; the match to TRBD2 covers 12 bases. The CDR3 contains 17 residues. Germline V lookup: CDR1 SGHAT, CDR2 FQNNGV. Germline trimming cut 5 bases from V and 1 base from J; bases unmatched to any gene: 7.

The chain employs TRBV6-5 and TRBJ2-5; a possible D gene is TRBD1 (5 bases). There are 13 residues in the CDR3. V lost 2 bases to trimming and J lost 4 bases, with 8 bases between them. CDR1 and CDR2 from the germline V gene are MNHEY and SVGAGI. CDR3 sequence reads: CASSYRGRETQYF. The CDR3 DNA is TGTGCCAGCAGTTACAGGGGCAGAGAGACCCAGTACTTC.

The chain combines TRBV7-9 with TRBJ1-1, with 7 bases aligning to TRBD1. V gave up 4 bases and J gave up 0 bases; unmatched junction bases: 5. CDR1 is SEHNR and CDR2 is FQNEAQ in the germline V gene (reference sequence). This CDR3 has 15 residues. The CDR3 here is CASSSGQEVNTEAFF. The CDR3 DNA sequence: TGTGCCAGCAGCTCCGGACAGGAGGTGAACACTGAAGCTTTCTTT.

The genes are TRBV5-6 and TRBJ2-7; 7 nucleotides align to TRBD1. Germline values: CDR1 SGHDT, CDR2 YYEEEE. V was pared by 4 bases and J by 4 bases, with 8 bases of the junction left unmatched. The CDR3 is 14 amino acids. DNA of the CDR3: TGTGCCAGCAGCCTGGACAGGTCTCCATACGAGCAGTACGTC. It encodes CASSLDRSPYEQYV.

The V gene is TRBV7-9, the J gene TRBJ2-7, with 9 bases identical to TRBD1. This CDR3 is built from 16 residues. With V trimmed by 1 base and J by 3 bases, 7 bases remained unmatched. Germline V gene sequence: CDR1 SEHNR, CDR2 FQNEAQ (reference sequence). Written as DNA, the CDR3 is TGTGCCAGCAGCTTAGTTGTAACAGGGGGCAGCTACGAGCAGTACTTC. Translating gives CASSLVVTGGSYEQYF.

The rearrangement links TRBV9 to TRBJ2-7, with TRBD1 matching 8 bases. The CDR3 loop spans 15 amino acids. CDR1 SGDLS and CDR2 YYNGEE come from the germline V gene. J lost 5 bases, V lost 0 bases, and 7 bases had no gene match. CDR3 loop: CASSVALGQVHEQYV. The CDR3 DNA follows: TGTGCCAGCAGCGTAGCCCTGGGACAGGTTCACGAGCAGTACGTC.

The chain couples TRBV7-8 to TRBJ2-5, with D perhaps matching TRBD2 (6 bases). The CDR3 length is 14 residues. Germline loops: CDR1 SGHVS, CDR2 FQNEAQ. V lost 4 bases and J 1 base, leaving 10 bases between the germline ends. The CDR3 DNA sequence: TGTGCCAGCAGCTCCCATAGCGGCCAAGAGACCCAGTACTTC. This codes for CASSSHSGQETQYF.

J is TRBJ1-2 and V is TRBV6-1, with 12 positions matching TRBD1. V lost 1 base and J lost 7; bases outside the gene matches: 4. The CDR3 totals 15 residues. CDR1 is MNHNS and CDR2 is SASEGT in the germline V gene. This chain's CDR3 is CASSEVGQGAAGYTF. In nucleotides, the CDR3 is TGTGCCAGCAGTGAAGTGGGACAGGGGGCTGCTGGCTACACCTTC.

This clone has just one count. The rearrangement joins TRBV7-9 to TRBJ1-1, with D possibly matching TRBD1 (6 bases). CDR3 size: 13 residues. Germline values: CDR1 SEHNR, CDR2 FQNEAQ (reference sequence). Trimming removed 3 bases from V and 5 bases from J, with 10 bases in between. CDR3 sequence: CASSFGGRTEAFF. CDR3 DNA sequence: TGTGCCAGCAGCTTCGGGGGGCGGACTGAAGCTTTCTTT.

The chain links TRBV28 to TRBJ1-4; TRBD1 aligns across 11 bases. CDR1 is MDHEN, CDR2 SYDVKM, per germline. The J segment lost 7 bases and the V segment lost 4 bases, leaving 8 bases of the junction unmatched. The CDR3 is 16 amino acids. The CDR3 DNA follows: TGTGCCAGCAGTTCATTCCCCGGGACAGGGGGTGAAAAACTGTTTTTT. This gives the protein CASSSFPGTGGEKLFF.

This clone was recorded only once. The V call is TRBV6-6, the J call TRBJ2-5; possible D gene TRBD1, 6 bases. The CDR3 has 13 amino acids. CDR1 and CDR2 (germline): MNHNY, SVGAGI (reference sequence). Trimming removed 6 bases from V and 5 bases from J, with 13 bases in between. CDR3 nucleotide sequence: TGTGCCAGCAGCCGTACTAGGGGGGAGACCCAGTACTTC. Translation: CASSRTRGETQYF.

The gene calls are TRBV15 and TRBJ1-1; TRBD1 might be the D (6 bases). The germline gives CDR1 LNHNV, CDR2 YYDKDF (reference sequence). The CDR3 length is 14 residues. V lost 1 base and J 4 bases, leaving 10 bases between the germline ends. DNA of the CDR3: TGTGCCACCAGCAGAGTGGGGGCGGGCACTGAAGCTTTCTTT. Translation gives CATSRVGAGTEAFF.

This clone was observed a few times. This chain uses TRBV9 with TRBJ2-2; weak D call: TRBD2 (6 bases). Germline V lookup: CDR1 SGDLS, CDR2 YYNGEE. V was shortened by 3 bases and J by 3 bases, with 12 bases between the two germline ends. The CDR3 is 15 residues long. The CDR3 nucleotides are TGTGCCAGCAGCGCCACTGGAGGGGACACCGGGGAGCTGTTTTTT. Its translation is CASSATGGDTGELFF.

V and J are TRBV12-3 or TRBV12-4 and TRBJ2-3; a possible D gene is TRBD2 (6 bases). The CDR3 totals 13 residues. V lost 2 bases and J lost 3, with 6 bases in between. CDR3 sequence: CASSLLATDTQYF. CDR3 nucleotides: TGTGCCAGCAGTTTACTAGCGACAGATACGCAGTATTTT.

The chain links TRBV6-5 to TRBJ1-1; TRBD1 matches 7 bases. From germline, CDR1 is MNHEY and CDR2 SVGAGI. The CDR3 has 16 amino acids. V was pared by 2 bases and J by 3 bases, with 9 bases of the junction left unmatched. The CDR3 coding sequence is TGTGCCAGCAGTTACCAAGGGGGCGCCGACTACACTGAAGCTTTCTTT. Protein product: CASSYQGGADYTEAFF.

The chain uses TRBV4-1 and TRBJ2-5; 11 bases align to TRBD2. J lost 2 bases, V lost 0 bases, and 8 bases had no gene match. The germline gives CDR1 MGHRA, CDR2 YSYEKL. The CDR3 extends over 18 amino acids. The CDR3 region is CASSQDFSGLAVQETQYF. Written as DNA, the CDR3 is TGCGCCAGCAGCCAAGATTTTTCGGGACTAGCGGTTCAAGAGACCCAGTACTTC.

The rearrangement links TRBV4-1 to TRBJ2-7; TRBD2 is a possible D gene (7 bases). CDR1 is MGHRA, CDR2 YSYEKL, per germline. Trimming removed 0 bases at V and 7 bases at J, with 13 bases between. There are 14 residues in the CDR3. The CDR3 coding sequence is TGCGCCAGCAGCCAAGAAGCGGGGCAGGGGGAGCAGTACGTC. It codes for CASSQEAGQGEQYV.